What follows describes a single T cell receptor (beta chain). Its target is unknown. This sample was taken from a study of cytomegalovirus exposure and HLA in healthy donors. Study observations and caveats: Under in vitro conditions, a few CMV-associated chains were confirmed as specific for CMV antigens. High specificity and sensitivity for cytomegalovirus status were reported for the classifier. Productive rates of about 90% or about 30% were seen for most TCR beta V segments in an earlier analysis.

PCR was performed using 60 Vbeta and 13 Jbeta primers. This table comes from immunoSEQ multiplex PCR, and its TCRdb copy is limited to in-frame clones, with some not included. The sample has about 75,000 clones, 75% to 85% seen once. This clonotype originated in a man aged 65 to 79 in good health and CMV-seropositive. The sequenced sample consisted of PBMCs.

The CDR3 loop reads CSVPTGRGVGETQYF. The CDR3 DNA sequence: TGCAGCGTTCCCACCGGGAGGGGGGTCGGAGAGACCCAGTACTTC. This rearrangement joins TRBV29-1 to TRBJ2-5, with TRBD2 matching 8 bases. Germline V gene lookup returns CDR1 SQVTM and CDR2 ANQGSEA. With 5 bases clipped from V and 4 bases from J, the junction kept 12 bases outside the gene matches. This CDR3 comprises 15 residues.